This T cell receptor beta chain was recorded in a study of monozygotic twins with cystic fibrosis. Some clones are missing from TCRdb's copy, which holds only in-frame ones; the method was immunoSEQ multiplex PCR. The sample shows 36,000 or so clones, about 93% of them seen only once. The CDR3 loop spans 12 amino acids. CDR1 and CDR2 (germline): SQVTM, ANQGSEA. V shed 8 bases, J shed 1 base, and the junction held 4 bases outside the gene matches. The count of this clone is one. Its antigen is still unknown. Study-wide findings and caveats: Nucleotide-identical clonotype sharing was significantly higher within monozygotic CF twin pairs than between unrelated CF individuals.

This TCR derives from a boy aged 2 to 10 with cystic fibrosis. Material: blood. V and J are TRBV29-1 and TRBJ1-1, with 7 bases that match TRBD1. The CDR3, as DNA: TGCAGCATTACAGGGGAGAACACTGAAGCTTTCTTT. Translating it yields CSITGENTEAFF.